Each of the 13 T cell receptor beta chains below was sequenced from the same sample in a study of Graves' ophthalmopathy and Graves' hyperthyroidism. RNA transcripts were the source from which TCR beta CDR3 regions were amplified. Second-round multiplex PCR followed a first-round RT-PCR using HTBI primers. TCRdb processed the multiplex PCR reads anew with MiXCR; each CDR3 protein has one entry. This sample has about 1.1 million distinct CDR3 sequences; about two fifths occur once, and the top ten carry 11%. The material sequenced was peripheral blood or thyroid tissue (not recorded which). These receptors were obtained from an adult man with Graves' hyperthyroidism.

This clonotype was counted at least ten times. The genes are TRBV20-1 and TRBJ2-7; 8 positions match TRBD2. The CDR3 is 17 amino acids. CDR1 is DFQATT and CDR2 is SNEGSKA in the germline V gene (reference sequence). Trimming took 3 bases from V and 1 from J; bases not matched to a gene: 14. CDR3 nucleotides: TGCAGTGCTAGCCCAAGGGACGGGGGGGGCCCTTCCTACGAGCAGTACTTC. Protein: CSASPRDGGGPSYEQYF.

Concerning this clonotype itself: One end of the junction does not line up with germline, which may come from a read error. This chain connects TRBV9 to TRBJ1-6; 7 nucleotides line up with TRBD1. CDR1 SGDLS and CDR2 YYNGEE come from the germline V gene. The CDR3 has 16 amino acids. Here the CDR3 DNA reads TGCGCCAGCAGCGTAGACAGCAGACAGGGAAATTCACCCCTCCACTTT. Translating gives CASSVDSRQGNSPLHF.

This chain uses TRBV12-3 or TRBV12-4 with TRBJ1-2, with 7 bases aligning to TRBD1. J lost 4 bases, V lost 3 bases, and 2 bases had no gene match. The CDR3 has 13 residues. The CDR3 loop reads CASSFGTAYGYTF. The CDR3 bases are TGTGCCAGCAGTTTCGGGACAGCCTATGGCTACACCTTC.

A remark on this clonotype: One end of the junction fails to match germline, which may point to a read error. The V and J genes are TRBV19 and TRBJ1-5, with 10 nucleotides matching TRBD1. The CDR3 is made up of 18 amino acids. Germline V gives CDR1 LNHDA, CDR2 SQIVND (reference sequence). The CDR3 DNA follows: TGTGCCAGTAGGCGGACAGGGACAGGGGTTTTTGGCAATCAGCCCCATCATTTT. Translation: CASRRTGTGVFGNQPHHF.

This chain connects TRBV10-2 to TRBJ2-3, with D possibly being TRBD1 or TRBD2 (6 bases each). Germline assignment: CDR1 WSHSY and CDR2 SAAADI. The V gene lost 2 bases and the J gene lost 0 bases, with 12 bases spanning the gap. The CDR3 is 16 amino acids. CDR3 coding DNA: TGCGCCAGCAGTGAGCGGGGGCCGGGGAGCACAGATACGCAGTATTTT. It yields the protein CASSERGPGSTDTQYF.

This clonotype has more than one count but fewer than ten. CDR3: CASSSWKGAISEAFF. The CDR3 region has the DNA TGTGCCAGCAGCTCCTGGAAGGGGGCGATTTCTGAAGCTTTCTTT. The genes are TRBV12-3 or TRBV12-4 and TRBJ1-1; TRBD1 matches at 7 bases. The CDR3 contains 15 residues. Germline trimming cut 6 bases from V and 6 bases from J; bases unmatched to any gene: 13.

The chain employs TRBV25-1 and TRBJ2-2; 8 bases fit TRBD1. Looked up from germline, CDR1 is MGHDK and CDR2 is SYGVNS. The CDR3 is 17 residues long. V shed 0 bases, J shed 4 bases, and the junction held 7 bases outside the gene matches. CDR3 coding DNA: TGTGCCAGCAGTGAATACGGACAGGGAGGCTCCACCGGGGAGCTGTTTTTT. Translation gives CASSEYGQGGSTGELFF.

V gene TRBV12-3 or TRBV12-4 combines with J gene TRBJ2-3; TRBD1 is a possible D gene (5 bases). The CDR3 is 14 residues long. V was clipped by 1 base and J by 4 bases, with 9 bases between them. The CDR3 sequence: CASSLVQGADTQYF. CDR3 nucleotide sequence: TGTGCCAGCAGTTTAGTCCAGGGTGCAGATACGCAGTATTTT.

About this clonotype: Being one base from a much bigger clone, this may be a read error. The chain employs TRBV10-3 and TRBJ2-5; 7 nucleotides match TRBD1. The CDR3 has 13 residues. Germline CDR1 is ENHRY and CDR2 is SYGVKD. This CDR3 reads CAINQGQQETRYF. The CDR3, as DNA: TGTGCCATCAACCAGGGACAGCAAGAGACCCGGTACTTC.

This clonotype has a handful of counts. This chain joins TRBV5-5 and TRBJ2-7, with a tentative D call TRBD1 (5 bases). The CDR3 length is 15 residues. CDR1 is SGHKS and CDR2 is YYEKEE in the germline V gene (reference sequence). The germline V and J ends were trimmed by 3 bases and 2 bases, with 15 bases remaining between them. The CDR3 loop reads CASSYLWGQAYEQYF. In nucleotides, the CDR3 is TGTGCCAGCAGCTACCTTTGGGGCCAGGCCTACGAGCAGTACTTC.

The chain carries TRBV11-2 and TRBJ2-3; weak D call: TRBD2 (6 bases). This CDR3 is 15 amino acids long. Per the germline V gene, CDR1 is SGHAT and CDR2 is FQNNGV. V was trimmed by 6 bases and J by 2 bases, leaving 15 bases between them. Written as DNA, the CDR3 is TGTGCCAGCAGTGAAATTAGCGGACCCACAGATACGCAGTATTTT. This codes for CASSEISGPTDTQYF.

As for this clonotype: Compared with germline, one end of the junction differs, possibly owing to a read error. This chain links TRBV7-8 with TRBJ2-2, with TRBD2 as a possible D gene (6 bases). Germline-derived CDR1 and CDR2 are SGHVS and FQNEAQ. This CDR3 has 14 amino acids. The CDR3 DNA is TGTGCCAGCAGCTTCGGAGGGACCTACAATGAGCAGTTTTTT. Translated, it gives CASSFGGTYNEQFF.

The sample holds a few counts of this clonotype. J is TRBJ1-5 and V is TRBV20-1, with 7 bases lining up with TRBD1. The CDR3 is 14 residues long. V was clipped by 4 bases and J by 6 bases; unmatched bases: 9. Germline CDR1 reads DFQATT; CDR2 reads SNEGSKA (reference sequence). CDR3 nucleotides: TGCAGTGCTACGACCGACAGGGTTGGTCAGCCCCAGCATTTT. Encoded protein: CSATTDRVGQPQHF.